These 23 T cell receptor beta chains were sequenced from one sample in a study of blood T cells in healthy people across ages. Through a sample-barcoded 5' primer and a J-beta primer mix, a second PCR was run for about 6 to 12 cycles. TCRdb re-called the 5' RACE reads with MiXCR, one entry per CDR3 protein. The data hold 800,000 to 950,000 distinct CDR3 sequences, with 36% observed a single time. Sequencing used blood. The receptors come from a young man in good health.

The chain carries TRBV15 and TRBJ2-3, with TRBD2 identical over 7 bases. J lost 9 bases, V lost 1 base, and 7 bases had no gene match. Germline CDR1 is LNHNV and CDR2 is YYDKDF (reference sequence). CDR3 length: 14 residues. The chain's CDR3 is CATSRGLGGDTQYF. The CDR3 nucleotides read TGTGCCACCAGCAGAGGATTGGGGGGGGACACGCAGTATTTT.

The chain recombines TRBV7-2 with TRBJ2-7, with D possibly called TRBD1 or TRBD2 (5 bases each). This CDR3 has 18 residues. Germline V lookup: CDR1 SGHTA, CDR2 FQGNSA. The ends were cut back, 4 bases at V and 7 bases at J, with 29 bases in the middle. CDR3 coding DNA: TGTGCCAGCAGCTCATTCCCTGGGACCCGCAGCTCCTACAATGAGCAGTACTTC. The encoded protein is CASSSFPGTRSSYNEQYF. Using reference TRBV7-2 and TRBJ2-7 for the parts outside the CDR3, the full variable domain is GAGVSQSPSNKVTEKGKDVELRCDPISGHTALYWYRQSLGQGLEFLIYFQGNSAPDKSGLPSDRFSAERTGGSVSTLTIQRTQQEDSAVYLCASSSFPGTRSSYNEQYFGPGTRLTVT.

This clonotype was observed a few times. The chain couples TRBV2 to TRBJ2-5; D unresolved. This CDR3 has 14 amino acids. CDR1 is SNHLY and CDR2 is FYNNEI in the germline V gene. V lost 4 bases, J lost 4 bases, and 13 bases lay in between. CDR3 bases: TGTGCCAGCAGTGTGGCATTTTCGGGAGAGACCCAGTACTTC. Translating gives CASSVAFSGETQYF.

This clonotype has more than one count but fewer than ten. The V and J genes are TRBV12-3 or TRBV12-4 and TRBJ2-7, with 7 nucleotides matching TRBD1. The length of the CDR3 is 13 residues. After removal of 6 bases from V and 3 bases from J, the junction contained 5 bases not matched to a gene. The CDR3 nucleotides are TGTGCCAGCAGCTGGGACAGCCACTACGAGCAGTACTTC. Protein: CASSWDSHYEQYF.

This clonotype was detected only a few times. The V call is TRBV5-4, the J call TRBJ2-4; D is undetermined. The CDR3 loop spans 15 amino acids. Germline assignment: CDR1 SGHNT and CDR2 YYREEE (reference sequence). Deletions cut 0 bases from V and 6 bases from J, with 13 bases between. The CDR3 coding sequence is TGTGCCAGCAGCTTGGAGGCAGGCCTGGGAAACATTCAGTACTTC. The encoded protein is CASSLEAGLGNIQYF.

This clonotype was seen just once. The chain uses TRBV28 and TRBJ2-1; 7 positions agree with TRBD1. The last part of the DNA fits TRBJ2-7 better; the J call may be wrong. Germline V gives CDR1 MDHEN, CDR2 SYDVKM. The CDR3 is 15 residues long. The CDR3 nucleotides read TGTGCCAGCATCCCTGGGACAGCCACTTACAATGAGCAGTACTTC. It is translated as CASIPGTATYNEQYF.

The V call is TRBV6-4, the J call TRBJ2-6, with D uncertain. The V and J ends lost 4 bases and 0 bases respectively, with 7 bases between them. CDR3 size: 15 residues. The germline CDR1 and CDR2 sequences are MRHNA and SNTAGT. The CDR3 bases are TGTGCCAGCAGTGCCCAGCACTCTGGGGCCAACGTCCTGACTTTC. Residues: CASSAQHSGANVLTF.

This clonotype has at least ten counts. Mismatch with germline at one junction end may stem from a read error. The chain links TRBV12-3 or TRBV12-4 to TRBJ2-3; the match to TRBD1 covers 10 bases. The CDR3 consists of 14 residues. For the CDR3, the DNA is TGCGCCAGCAGCCCGCGGACAGGGGGGGATACGCAGTATTTT. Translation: CASSPRTGGDTQYF.

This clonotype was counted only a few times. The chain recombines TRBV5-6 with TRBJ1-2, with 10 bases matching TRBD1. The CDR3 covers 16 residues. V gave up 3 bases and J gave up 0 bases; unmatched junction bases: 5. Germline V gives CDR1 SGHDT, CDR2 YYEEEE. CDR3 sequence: CASSSHDRGPNYGYTF. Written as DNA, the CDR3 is TGTGCCAGCAGCTCGCACGACAGGGGGCCTAACTATGGCTACACCTTC. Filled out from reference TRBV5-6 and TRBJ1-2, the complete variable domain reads DAGVTQSPTHLIKTRGQQVTLRCSPKSGHDTVSWYQQALGQGPQFIFQYYEEEERQRGNFPDRFSGHQFPNYSSELNVNALLLGDSALYLCASSSHDRGPNYGYTFGSGTRLTVV.

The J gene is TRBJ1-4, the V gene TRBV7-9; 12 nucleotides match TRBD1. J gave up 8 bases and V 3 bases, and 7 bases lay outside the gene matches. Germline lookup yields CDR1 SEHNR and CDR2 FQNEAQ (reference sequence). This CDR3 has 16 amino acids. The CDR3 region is CASSLGTGGEEEKLFF. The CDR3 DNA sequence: TGTGCCAGCAGCTTGGGGACAGGGGGCGAAGAAGAAAAACTGTTTTTT.

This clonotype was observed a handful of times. CDR3 nucleotides: TGCGCCAGCAGCTTATCGGGACAGAGAAATGAAAAACTGTTTTTT. It yields the protein CASSLSGQRNEKLFF. V usage is TRBV5-1 and J usage is TRBJ1-4; 7 bases are a match to TRBD1. The junction had 6 bases not matched to a gene; V was cut back by 2 bases and J by 5 bases. Germline V gene sequence: CDR1 SGHRS, CDR2 YFSETQ. The CDR3 loop spans 15 amino acids.

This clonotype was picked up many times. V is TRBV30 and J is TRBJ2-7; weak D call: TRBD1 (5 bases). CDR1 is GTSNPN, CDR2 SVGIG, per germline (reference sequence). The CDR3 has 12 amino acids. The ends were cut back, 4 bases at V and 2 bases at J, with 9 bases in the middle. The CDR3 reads CAWTRAPYEQYF. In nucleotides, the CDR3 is TGTGCCTGGACCAGGGCACCCTACGAGCAGTACTTC.

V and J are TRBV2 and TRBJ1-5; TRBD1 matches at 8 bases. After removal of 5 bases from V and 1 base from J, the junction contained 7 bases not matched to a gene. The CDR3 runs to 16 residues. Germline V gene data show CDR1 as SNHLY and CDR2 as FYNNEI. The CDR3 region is CASSPRGQESNQPQHF. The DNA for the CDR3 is TGTGCCAGCAGTCCCCGGGGACAGGAAAGCAATCAGCCCCAGCATTTT.

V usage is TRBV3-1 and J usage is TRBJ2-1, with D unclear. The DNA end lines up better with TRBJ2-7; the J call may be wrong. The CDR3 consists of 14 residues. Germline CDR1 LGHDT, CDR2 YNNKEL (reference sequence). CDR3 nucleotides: TGTGCCAGCAGCCCCAATTCCGGCTACAATGAGCAGTACTTC. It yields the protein CASSPNSGYNEQYF.

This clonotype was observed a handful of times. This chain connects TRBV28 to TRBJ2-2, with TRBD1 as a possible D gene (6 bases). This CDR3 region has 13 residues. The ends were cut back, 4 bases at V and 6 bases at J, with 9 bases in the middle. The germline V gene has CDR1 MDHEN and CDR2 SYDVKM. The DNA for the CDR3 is TGTGCCAGCAGTTACAGGGCGCCCGGGGAGCTGTTTTTT. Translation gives CASSYRAPGELFF.

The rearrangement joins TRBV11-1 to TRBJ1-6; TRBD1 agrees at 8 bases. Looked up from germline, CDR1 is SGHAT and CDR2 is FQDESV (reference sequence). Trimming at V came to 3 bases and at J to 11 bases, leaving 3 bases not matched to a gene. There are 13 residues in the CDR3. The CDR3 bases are TGTGCCAGCAGCTTCGGACAGGGTCCACCCCTCCACTTT. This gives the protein CASSFGQGPPLHF.

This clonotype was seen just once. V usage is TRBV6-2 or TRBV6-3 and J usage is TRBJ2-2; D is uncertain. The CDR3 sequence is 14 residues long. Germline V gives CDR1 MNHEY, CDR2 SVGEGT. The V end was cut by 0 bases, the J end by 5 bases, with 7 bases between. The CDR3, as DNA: TGTGCCAGCAGTTACTCGAGTGGTACCGGGGAGCTGTTTTTT. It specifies CASSYSSGTGELFF.

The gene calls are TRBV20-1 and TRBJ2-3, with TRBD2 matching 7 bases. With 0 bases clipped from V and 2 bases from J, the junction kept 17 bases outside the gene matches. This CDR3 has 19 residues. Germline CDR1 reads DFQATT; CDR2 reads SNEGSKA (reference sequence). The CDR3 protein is CSARDFRALGLDSTDTQYF. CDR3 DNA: TGCAGTGCTAGAGATTTTAGGGCCCTCGGACTAGACTCCACAGATACGCAGTATTTT.

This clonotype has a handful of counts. The CDR3 protein is CATSRDLSSAYGYTF. In DNA form, the CDR3 reads TGTGCCACCAGCAGAGATCTCTCTTCCGCCTATGGCTACACCTTC. This rearrangement joins TRBV15 to TRBJ1-2; no clear D. The CDR3 is 15 residues long. Germline V gene sequence: CDR1 LNHNV, CDR2 YYDKDF (reference sequence). Trimming took off 0 bases at V and 4 bases at J, with 12 bases between the two ends.

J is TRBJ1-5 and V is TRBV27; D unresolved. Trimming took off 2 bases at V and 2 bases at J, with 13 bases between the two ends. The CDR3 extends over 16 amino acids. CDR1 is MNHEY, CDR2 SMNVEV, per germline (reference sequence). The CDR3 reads CASSLTPHGGNQPQHF. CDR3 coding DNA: TGTGCCAGCAGTTTAACCCCCCACGGGGGCAATCAGCCCCAGCATTTT.

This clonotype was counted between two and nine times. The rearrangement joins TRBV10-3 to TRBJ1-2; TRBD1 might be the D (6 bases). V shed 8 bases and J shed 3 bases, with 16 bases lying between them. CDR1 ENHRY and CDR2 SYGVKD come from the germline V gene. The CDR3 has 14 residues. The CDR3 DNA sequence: TGTGCCATCTTTGATCCAGGGGCGTACTATGGCTACACCTTC. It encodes CAIFDPGAYYGYTF.

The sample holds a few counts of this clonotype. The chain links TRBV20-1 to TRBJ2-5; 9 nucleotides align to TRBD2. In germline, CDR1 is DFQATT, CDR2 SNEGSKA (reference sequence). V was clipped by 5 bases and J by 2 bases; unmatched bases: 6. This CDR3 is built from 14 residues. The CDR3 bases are TGCAGTGCTCGTAGACTAGCGGTACAAGAGACCCAGTACTTC. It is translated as CSARRLAVQETQYF.

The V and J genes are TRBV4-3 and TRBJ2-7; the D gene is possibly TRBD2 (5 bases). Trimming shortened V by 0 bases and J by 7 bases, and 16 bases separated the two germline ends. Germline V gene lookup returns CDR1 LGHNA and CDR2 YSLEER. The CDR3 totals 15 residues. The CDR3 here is CASSQDIGDYNEQYF. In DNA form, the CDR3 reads TGCGCCAGCAGCCAAGATATCGGGGATTACAATGAGCAGTACTTC.